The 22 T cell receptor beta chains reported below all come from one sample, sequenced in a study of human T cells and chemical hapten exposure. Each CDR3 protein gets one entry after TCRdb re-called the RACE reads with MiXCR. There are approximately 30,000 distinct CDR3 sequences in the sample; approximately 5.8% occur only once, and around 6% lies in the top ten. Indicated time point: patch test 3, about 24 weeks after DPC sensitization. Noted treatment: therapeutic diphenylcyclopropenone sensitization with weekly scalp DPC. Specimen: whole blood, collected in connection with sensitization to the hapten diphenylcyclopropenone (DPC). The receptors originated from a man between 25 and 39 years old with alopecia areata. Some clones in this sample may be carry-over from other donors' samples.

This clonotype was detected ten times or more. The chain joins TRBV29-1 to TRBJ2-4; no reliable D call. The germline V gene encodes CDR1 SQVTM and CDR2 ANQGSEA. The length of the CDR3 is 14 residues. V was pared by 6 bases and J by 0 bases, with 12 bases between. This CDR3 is CSVRGLQAKNIQYF. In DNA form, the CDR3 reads TGCAGCGTACGAGGTTTACAAGCCAAAAACATTCAGTACTTC.

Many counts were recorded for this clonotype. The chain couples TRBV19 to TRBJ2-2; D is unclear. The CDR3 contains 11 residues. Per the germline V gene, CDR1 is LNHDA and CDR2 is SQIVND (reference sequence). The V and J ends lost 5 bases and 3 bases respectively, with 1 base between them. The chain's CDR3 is CASSHTGELFF. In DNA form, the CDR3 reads TGTGCCAGTAGTCACACCGGGGAGCTGTTTTTT. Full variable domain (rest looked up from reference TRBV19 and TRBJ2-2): DGGITQSPKYLFRKEGQNVTLSCEQNLNHDAMYWYRQDPGQGLRLIYYSQIVNDFQKGDIAEGYSVSREKKESFPLTVTSAQKNPTAFYLCASSHTGELFFGEGSRLTVL.

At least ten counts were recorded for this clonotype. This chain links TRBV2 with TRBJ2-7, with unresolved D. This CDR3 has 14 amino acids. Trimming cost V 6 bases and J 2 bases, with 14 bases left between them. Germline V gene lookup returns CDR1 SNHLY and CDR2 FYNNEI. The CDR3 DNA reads TGTGCCAGCAGCCTTCAACTTGCCACCTACGAGCAGTACTTC. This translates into CASSLQLATYEQYF.

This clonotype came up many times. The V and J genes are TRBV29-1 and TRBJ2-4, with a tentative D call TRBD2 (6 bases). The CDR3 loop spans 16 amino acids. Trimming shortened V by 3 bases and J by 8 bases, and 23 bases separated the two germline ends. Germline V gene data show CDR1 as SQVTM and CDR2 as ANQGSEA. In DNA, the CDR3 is TGCAGCGTTGATCGGGTTGTAGCGGAGGAAAGCCACATTCAGTACTTC. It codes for CSVDRVVAEESHIQYF.

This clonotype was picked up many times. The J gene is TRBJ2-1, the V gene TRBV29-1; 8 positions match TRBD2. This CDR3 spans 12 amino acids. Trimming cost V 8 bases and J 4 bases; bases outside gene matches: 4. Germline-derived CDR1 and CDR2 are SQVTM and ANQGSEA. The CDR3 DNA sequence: TGCAGCTCGGGACTAGTGTACAATGAGCAGTTCTTC. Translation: CSSGLVYNEQFF.

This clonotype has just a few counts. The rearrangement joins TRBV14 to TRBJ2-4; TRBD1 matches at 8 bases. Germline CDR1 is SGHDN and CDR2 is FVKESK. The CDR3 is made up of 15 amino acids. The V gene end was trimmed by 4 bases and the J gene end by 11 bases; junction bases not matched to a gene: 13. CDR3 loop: CASSPIGQGLRVQYF. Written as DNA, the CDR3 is TGTGCCAGCAGCCCGATTGGACAGGGTTTACGAGTTCAGTACTTC.

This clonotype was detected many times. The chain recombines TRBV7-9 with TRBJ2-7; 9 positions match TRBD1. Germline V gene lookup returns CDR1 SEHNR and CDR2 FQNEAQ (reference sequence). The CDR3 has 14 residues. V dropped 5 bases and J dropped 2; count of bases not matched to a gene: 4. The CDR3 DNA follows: TGTGCCAGCAGCCACCGGGACAGGGCCTACGAGCAGTACTTC. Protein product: CASSHRDRAYEQYF.

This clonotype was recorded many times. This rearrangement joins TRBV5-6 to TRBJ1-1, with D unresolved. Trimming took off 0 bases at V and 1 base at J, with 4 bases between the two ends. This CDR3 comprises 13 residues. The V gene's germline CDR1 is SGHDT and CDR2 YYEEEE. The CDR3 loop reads CASSLAPNTEAFF. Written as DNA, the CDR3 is TGTGCCAGCAGCTTGGCCCCGAACACTGAAGCTTTCTTT. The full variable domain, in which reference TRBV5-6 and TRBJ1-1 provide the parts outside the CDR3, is DAGVTQSPTHLIKTRGQQVTLRCSPKSGHDTVSWYQQALGQGPQFIFQYYEEEERQRGNFPDRFSGHQFPNYSSELNVNALLLGDSALYLCASSLAPNTEAFFGQGTRLTVV.

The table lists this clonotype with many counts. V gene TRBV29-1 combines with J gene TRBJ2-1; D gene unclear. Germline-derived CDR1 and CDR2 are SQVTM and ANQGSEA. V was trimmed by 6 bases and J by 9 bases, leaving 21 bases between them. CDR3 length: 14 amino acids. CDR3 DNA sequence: TGCAGCGTACCAGGTTCCTCTTTTTGGAGTGAGCAGTTCTTC. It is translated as CSVPGSSFWSEQFF.

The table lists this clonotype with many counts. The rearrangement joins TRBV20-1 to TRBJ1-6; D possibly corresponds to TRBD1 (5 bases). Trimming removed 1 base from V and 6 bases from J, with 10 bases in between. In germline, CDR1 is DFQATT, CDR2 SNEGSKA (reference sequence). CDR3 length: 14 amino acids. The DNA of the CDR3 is TGCAGTGCTAGAGGACGGGGCCCTAATTCACCCCTCCACTTT. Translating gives CSARGRGPNSPLHF.

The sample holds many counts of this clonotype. The CDR3 protein is CASRTNRDRGSQPQHF. The CDR3 coding sequence is TGTGCCAGCAGAACCAACCGGGACAGGGGGAGTCAGCCCCAGCATTTT. This chain connects TRBV6-2 or TRBV6-3 to TRBJ1-5, with 11 bases fitting TRBD1. CDR3 length equals 16 residues. The junction had 10 bases not matched to a gene; V was cut back by 6 bases and J by 6 bases. CDR1 is MNHEY, CDR2 SVGEGT, per germline.

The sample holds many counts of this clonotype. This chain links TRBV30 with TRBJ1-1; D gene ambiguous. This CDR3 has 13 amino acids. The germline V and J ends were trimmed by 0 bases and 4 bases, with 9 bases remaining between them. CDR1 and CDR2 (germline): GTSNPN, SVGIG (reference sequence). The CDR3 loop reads CAWSVDLSTEAFF. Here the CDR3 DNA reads TGTGCCTGGAGTGTAGACCTCTCCACTGAAGCTTTCTTT.

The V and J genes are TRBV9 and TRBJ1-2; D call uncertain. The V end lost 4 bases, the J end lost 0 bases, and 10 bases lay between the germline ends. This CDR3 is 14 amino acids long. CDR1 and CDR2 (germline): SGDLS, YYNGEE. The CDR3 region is CASSTTTPNYGYTF. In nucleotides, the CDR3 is TGTGCCAGCAGCACCACAACTCCTAACTATGGCTACACCTTC.

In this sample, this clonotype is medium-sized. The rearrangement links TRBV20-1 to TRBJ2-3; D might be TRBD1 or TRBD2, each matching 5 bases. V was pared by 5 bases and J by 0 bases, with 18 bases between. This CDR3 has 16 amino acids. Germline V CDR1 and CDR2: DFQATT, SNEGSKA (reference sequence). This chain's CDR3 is CSAPWGSPTSTDTQYF. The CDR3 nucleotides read TGCAGTGCTCCCTGGGGGTCCCCTACTAGCACAGATACGCAGTATTTT.

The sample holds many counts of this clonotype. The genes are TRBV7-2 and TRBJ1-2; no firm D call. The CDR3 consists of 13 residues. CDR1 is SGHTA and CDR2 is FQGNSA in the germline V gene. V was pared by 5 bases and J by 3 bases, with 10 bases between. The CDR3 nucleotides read TGTGCCAGCAGCCCAGGACGCCACTATGGCTACACCTTC. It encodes CASSPGRHYGYTF.

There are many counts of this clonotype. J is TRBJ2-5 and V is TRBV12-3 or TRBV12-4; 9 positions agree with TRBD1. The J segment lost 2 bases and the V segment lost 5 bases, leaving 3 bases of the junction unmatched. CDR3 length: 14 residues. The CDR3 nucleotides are TGTGCCAGCAGTAGAGACAGGGGGCAAGAGACCCAGTACTTC. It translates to CASSRDRGQETQYF.

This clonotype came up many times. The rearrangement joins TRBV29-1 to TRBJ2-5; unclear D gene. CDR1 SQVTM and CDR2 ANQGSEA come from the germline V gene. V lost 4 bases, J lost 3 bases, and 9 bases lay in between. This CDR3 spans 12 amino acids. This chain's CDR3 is CSVVAAEETQYF. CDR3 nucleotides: TGCAGCGTTGTAGCAGCAGAAGAGACCCAGTACTTC.

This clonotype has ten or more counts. The CDR3 spells CASSQSTGSSYEQYF. CDR3 bases: TGCGCCAGCAGTCAATCAACAGGGAGCTCCTACGAGCAGTACTTC. The chain employs TRBV23-1 and TRBJ2-7; the D gene is possibly TRBD1 (6 bases). TRBV23-1 is filed as an ORF, its function uncertain. CDR3 size: 15 residues. Trimming took 0 bases from V and 0 from J, leaving 9 bases between them.

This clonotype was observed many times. The CDR3: CASSSQEGFLYNEQFF. In DNA, the CDR3 is TGTGCCAGCAGCTCCCAGGAGGGATTCTTATACAATGAGCAGTTCTTC. The chain has TRBV5-5 and TRBJ2-1, with a weak D call TRBD2 (6 bases). Germline V gene sequence: CDR1 SGHKS, CDR2 YYEKEE (reference sequence). The CDR3 consists of 16 residues. Trimming took off 3 bases at V and 4 bases at J, with 17 bases between the two ends.

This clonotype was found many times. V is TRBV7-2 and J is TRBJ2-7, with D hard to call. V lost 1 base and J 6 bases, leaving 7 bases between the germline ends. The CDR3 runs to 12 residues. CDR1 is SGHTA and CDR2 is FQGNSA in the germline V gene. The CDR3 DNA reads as TGTGCCAGCAGCTTAGGGTACGGCGAGCAGTACTTC. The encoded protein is CASSLGYGEQYF.

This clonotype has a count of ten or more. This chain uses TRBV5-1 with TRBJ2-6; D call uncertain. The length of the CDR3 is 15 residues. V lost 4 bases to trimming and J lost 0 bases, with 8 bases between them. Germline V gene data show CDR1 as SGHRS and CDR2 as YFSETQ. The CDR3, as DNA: TGCGCCAGCAGCCCAGACTTCTCTGGGGCCAACGTCCTGACTTTC. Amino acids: CASSPDFSGANVLTF.

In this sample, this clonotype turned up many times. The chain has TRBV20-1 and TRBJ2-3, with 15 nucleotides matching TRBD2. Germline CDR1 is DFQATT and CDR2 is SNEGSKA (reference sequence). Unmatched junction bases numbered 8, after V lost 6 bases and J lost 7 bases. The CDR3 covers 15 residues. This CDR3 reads CSASGLAGGLNTQYF. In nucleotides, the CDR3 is TGCAGTGCCTCAGGACTAGCGGGGGGGCTAAATACGCAGTATTTT.